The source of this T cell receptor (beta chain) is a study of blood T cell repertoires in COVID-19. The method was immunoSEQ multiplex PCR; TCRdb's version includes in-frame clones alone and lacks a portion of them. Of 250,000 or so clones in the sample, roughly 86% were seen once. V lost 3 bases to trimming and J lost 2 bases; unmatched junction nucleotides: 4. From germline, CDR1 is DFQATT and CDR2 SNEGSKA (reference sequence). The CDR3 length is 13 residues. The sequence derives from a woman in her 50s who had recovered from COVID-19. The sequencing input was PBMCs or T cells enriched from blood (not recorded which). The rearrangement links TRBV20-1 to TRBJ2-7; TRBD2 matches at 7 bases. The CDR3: CSASGGGTYEQYF. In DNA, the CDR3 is TGCAGTGCTAGTGGCGGGGGAACCTACGAGCAGTACTTC.